This T cell receptor (beta chain) was observed in a study of early T cells in non-severe SARS-CoV-2 infection (dated by TCRdb to 2020 to 2023). Some background on the complete study: TCR sequencing used bulk RNA from unsorted whole blood, so alpha and beta chains could not be paired. The paper as a whole reports these results and caveats: Matching against VDJdb was skewed toward anti-spike CD8 responses, likely underestimated virus-specific expansions, and missed private and CD4 specificities.

Library preparation was by 5' RACE. The instrument was a NextSeq 500. The TCR library protocol attached unique molecular identifiers to individual cDNA molecules to correct for sequencing error and PCR bias. TCR alpha and beta chains were both sequenced, and the abundances of alpha and beta sequences in each sample were closely correlated with each other. As for the original processing: V gene, J gene and CDR3 annotation of TCR sequences was performed with Decombinator V4. TCRs were defined as expanded if a significant change between any two time points was detected under a Poisson model with p below 0.0001. TCR abundances were normalised to the total number of TCRs sequenced in each sample and reported as counts per million. TRAV1-2 paired with TRAJ12, TRAJ20 or TRAJ33 defined MAIT TCRs, while TRAV10 paired with TRAJ18 defined iNKT TCRs. A search of VDJdb, accessed on 1 November 2021, was run for TCRs annotated to CMV, EBV and SARS-CoV-2, with TCRs annotated for multiple antigens excluded. Using fastp at Q25 and MiXCR, TCRdb reprocessed the public reads and kept productive beta chains. Rows are combined by CDR3 protein, so each entry shows the most common genes and DNA. TCRdb's processing, not the authors' own work, is the source of the V and J calls. The sample table records roughly 86,000 distinct CDR3 sequences; roughly 5.7% of these occur just once. The ten most abundant clones make up roughly 8.4% of the sample.

About this clonotype: Its target antigen remains unknown. There are no base qualities to consult, and no much larger clone falls within one base.

The CDR3 spans 14 residues, from the cysteine through the phenylalanine. Only CDR3 DNA is held: 42 bases, read in frame from base 1. CDR1 and CDR2, looked up from the germline V gene, are SGHRS and YFSETQ. Relative to germline, V is missing 2 bases and J is missing 4 bases, with 4 bases of the junction outside any gene match. The study was a case-control design nested within a healthcare worker cohort in London, UK, with weekly nasopharyngeal swab PCR tests and blood sampling. Healthcare workers were enrolled in the week of the UK lockdown, from 23 to 31 March 2020, and were followed every week for up to roughly 15 weeks.

Sequencing was done on a sample of whole blood. The rearranged chain carries TRBV5-1 and TRBJ2-7; TRBD1 matches 9 bases in the middle. This TCR came from an adult who was a healthcare worker with PCR-confirmed SARS-CoV-2 infection or an uninfected control (not recorded which). The CDR3 region: CASSFRDREYEQYF. Read as DNA, the sequence is TGCGCCAGCAGCTTTAGGGACAGGGAGTACGAGCAGTACTTC.